This T cell receptor beta chain was recovered during a study of blood T cell repertoires in COVID-19. Study-wide background: Sources were T cells, B-cell-depleted T cells, or PBMCs; the material itself was cDNA or gDNA.

TCRdb's table, derived via immunoSEQ multiplex PCR, lists solely in-frame clones and lacks some. The sample has about 120,000 clones; 90% are singletons. CDR3 size: 14 residues. Germline lookup yields CDR1 SQVTM and CDR2 ANQGSEA. Losses at the gene ends were 6 bases for V and 2 bases for J; bases not matched to a gene: 8. V usage is TRBV29-1 and J usage is TRBJ2-3, with 7 bases identical to TRBD1. The clonotype comes from a human donor with active COVID-19. The donor label of this sample is uncertain. Specimen: peripheral blood. The CDR3 sequence: CSVPTGWNTDTQYF. The CDR3, as DNA: TGCAGCGTACCGACAGGGTGGAACACAGATACGCAGTATTTT.